Presented here are 10 T cell receptor beta chains from one specimen sequenced in a study of early T cells in non-severe SARS-CoV-2 infection (dated by TCRdb to the early 2020s). The library was generated by 5' RACE. This sample was sequenced with a NextSeq 500. TCRdb took the public reads, trimmed them with fastp at Q25, ran MiXCR for clone calling and kept in-frame beta chains. Rows merge per CDR3 protein into single entries with the most common DNA and genes. Recorded for this sample are tens of thousands of distinct CDR3 sequences; roughly 4.8% of them occurred a single time. Under 8% of the sample lies in the top ten. Sequencing was carried out using whole blood. The receptor set was obtained from an adult who was a healthcare worker with PCR-confirmed SARS-CoV-2 infection or an uninfected control (not recorded which).

This clonotype was observed a handful of times. In nucleotides, the CDR3 is TGTGCCAGCAGTCCCCGGGGACTCACACAGGCCTACGAGCAGTACTTC. It yields the protein CASSPRGLTQAYEQYF. This chain joins TRBV7-9 and TRBJ2-7; TRBD2 might be the D (6 bases). V lost 6 bases and J 2 bases, leaving 20 bases between the germline ends. This CDR3 contains 16 residues. In germline, CDR1 is SEHNR, CDR2 FQNEAQ (reference sequence).

This clonotype appeared many times. This rearrangement joins TRBV7-2 to TRBJ2-5; D may be TRBD2 (5 bases). The V gene lost 5 bases and the J gene lost 5 bases, with 15 bases spanning the gap. CDR1 and CDR2 from the germline V gene are SGHTA and FQGNSA. The CDR3 is 14 amino acids. The CDR3 coding sequence is TGTGCCAGCAGCCTCCGACCCGGCGGGGAGACCCAGTACTTC. Protein product: CASSLRPGGETQYF.

This clonotype was observed many times. The chain uses TRBV27 and TRBJ2-1, with 9 bases lining up with TRBD1. The CDR3 extends over 15 amino acids. CDR1 is MNHEY and CDR2 is SMNVEV in the germline V gene (reference sequence). The V and J ends lost 6 bases and 8 bases, in that order; junction bases with no gene match: 11. The CDR3 loop is CASSPEGQGVDEQFF. The CDR3 bases are TGTGCCAGCAGCCCAGAGGGACAGGGAGTGGATGAGCAGTTCTTC.

The gene calls are TRBV3-1 and TRBJ2-7, with 7 bases identical to TRBD1. Germline V gives CDR1 LGHDT, CDR2 YNNKEL (reference sequence). The V segment lost 3 bases and the J segment 0 bases; nucleotides outside the gene matches: 5. The CDR3 runs to 15 residues. The chain's CDR3 is CASSQTGSSSYEQYF. The CDR3 coding sequence is TGTGCCAGCAGCCAGACAGGGTCTAGCTCCTACGAGCAGTACTTC.

In its sample, this clonotype was seen many times. The rearrangement joins TRBV9 to TRBJ2-4; possible D gene TRBD2, 6 bases. The germline V and J ends were trimmed by 4 bases and 6 bases, with 17 bases remaining between them. Germline-derived CDR1 and CDR2 are SGDLS and YYNGEE. The CDR3 extends over 15 amino acids. CDR3 coding DNA: TGTGCCAGCAGCCCCATGGGGGGTGGCGGAAACATTCAGTACTTC. It is translated as CASSPMGGGGNIQYF.

This clonotype was found many times. The chain recombines TRBV30 with TRBJ1-1; TRBD1 matches at 8 bases. Trimming at V came to 4 bases and at J to 10 bases, leaving 14 bases not matched to a gene. The CDR3 consists of 14 residues. Germline assignment: CDR1 GTSNPN and CDR2 SVGIG (reference sequence). CDR3 coding DNA: TGTGCCTGGATACCGGGACAGGTGAATCGAGGAGCTTTCTTT. Its translation is CAWIPGQVNRGAFF.

In this sample, this clonotype turned up a few times. The chain employs TRBV4-2 and TRBJ2-1; D perhaps matches TRBD1 (6 bases). The V end was cut by 1 base, the J end by 5 bases, with 18 bases between. Germline lookup yields CDR1 LGHNA and CDR2 YNFKEQ. The CDR3 is made up of 17 amino acids. In nucleotides, the CDR3 is TGTGCCAGCAGCCAAGCATTCGCCTTTGGGGACAACAATGAGCAGTTCTTC. Translating gives CASSQAFAFGDNNEQFF.

The chain is built from TRBV7-3 and TRBJ2-3; a possible D gene is TRBD2 (6 bases). Trimming took off 4 bases at V and 4 bases at J, with 12 bases between the two ends. The V gene's germline CDR1 is SGHTA and CDR2 FQGTGA. The length of the CDR3 is 14 residues. This chain's CDR3 is CASSSSGTSDTQYF. CDR3 in DNA: TGTGCCAGCAGCTCCTCCGGGACTTCAGATACGCAGTATTTT.

This clonotype was detected many times. V gene TRBV29-1 combines with J gene TRBJ2-2, with 10 positions matching TRBD1. The CDR3 runs 15 residues. The junction had 9 bases not matched to a gene; V was cut back by 8 bases and J by 3 bases. Germline V lookup: CDR1 SQVTM, CDR2 ANQGSEA. CDR3 DNA: TGCAGCTTCACTACCGGGACAGGGGACACCGGGGAGCTGTTTTTT. Protein sequence: CSFTTGTGDTGELFF.

This clonotype showed up just a few times. The chain carries TRBV9 and TRBJ2-7; D remains unclear. Trimming cost V 0 bases and J 0 bases, with 7 bases left between them. Germline CDR1 and CDR2: SGDLS and YYNGEE. The CDR3 is 14 residues long. The CDR3 DNA follows: TGTGCCAGCAGCGTAGAACCCAGCTCCTACGAGCAGTACTTC. It codes for CASSVEPSSYEQYF.